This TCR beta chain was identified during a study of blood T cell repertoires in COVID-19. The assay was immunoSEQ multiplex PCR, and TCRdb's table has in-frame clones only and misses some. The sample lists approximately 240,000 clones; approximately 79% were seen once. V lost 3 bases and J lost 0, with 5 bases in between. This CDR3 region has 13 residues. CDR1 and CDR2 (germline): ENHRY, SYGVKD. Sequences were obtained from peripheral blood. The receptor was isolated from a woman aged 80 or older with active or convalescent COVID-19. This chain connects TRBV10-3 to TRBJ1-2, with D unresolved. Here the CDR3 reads CAISDATNYGYTF. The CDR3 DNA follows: TGTGCCATCAGTGATGCTACTAACTATGGCTACACCTTC.